These T cell receptor beta chains were read from a single sample in a study of OX40 agonist ivuxolimab in advanced cancers. Assay: immunoSEQ multiplex PCR; the TCRdb copy retains only in-frame clones and omits some. This sample has 50,000 to 65,000 clones, with approximately 79% found just once. This material consisted of CD4+ or CD8+ T cells sorted from blood, taken in a trial of the OX40 agonist ivuxolimab. Receptor source: an adult with an advanced solid tumor such as melanoma, head and neck, liver or kidney cancer. The CDR3 runs from the conserved cysteine through the conserved F or W. The order of the fields is D gene, J gene, V gene, CDR3 length, clone size, CDR3 protein, CDR3 DNA. D genes are given only for firm matches. Clone sizes are given selectively: once, few, many, or a class where the clone is expanded.

>TRBD1|TRBJ1-1|TRBV9|15|-
CASSAPDRGGTEAFF
TGTGCCAGCAGCGCCCCGGACAGGGGTGGTACTGAAGCTTTCTTT
>-|TRBJ2-3|TRBV5-6|14|-
CASSLGRGRDTQYF
TGTGCCAGCAGTTTGGGCCGGGGACGAGATACGCAGTATTTT
>TRBD1|TRBJ2-7|TRBV5-1|14|-
CASSWGQRAHEQYF
TGCGCCAGCAGCTGGGGACAGAGGGCCCACGAGCAGTACTTC
>-|TRBJ1-3|TRBV7-9|14|few
CASSLAEGGNTIYF
TGTGCCAGCAGCTTAGCAGAGGGTGGAAACACCATATATTTT
>-|TRBJ1-6|TRBV6-5|15|-
CASSYGGARNSPLHF
TGTGCCAGCAGTTACGGAGGGGCGCGGAATTCACCCCTCCACTTT
>-|TRBJ2-7|TRBV10-1|12|-
CASSGSSYEQYF
TGCGCCAGCAGCGGGAGCTCCTACGAGCAGTACTTC
>-|TRBJ1-1|TRBV15|14|-
CATSGGVGGIWAFF
TGTGCCACCAGCGGGGGTGTTGGGGGAATCTGGGCTTTCTTT
>-|TRBJ1-2|TRBV5-1|15|-
CASTVSGSANYGYTF
TGCGCCAGCACAGTATCCGGCAGCGCGAACTATGGCTACACCTTC
>-|TRBJ1-1|TRBV6-5|14|-
CASSLQGGSAEAFF
TGTGCCAGCAGTCTACAGGGTGGATCGGCTGAAGCTTTCTTT
>-|TRBJ2-5|TRBV5-4|13|once
CASSFFPWETQYF
TGTGCCAGCAGCTTCTTCCCGTGGGAGACCCAGTACTTC
>TRBD1|TRBJ2-7|TRBV5-1|15|once
CASSSRQGGSYEQYF
TGCGCCAGCAGCTCCCGACAGGGTGGGTCCTACGAGCAGTACTTC
>-|TRBJ1-6|TRBV5-1|12|once
CASSGTNSPLHF
TGCGCCAGCAGCGGAACAAATTCACCCCTCCACTTT
>TRBD2|TRBJ2-3|TRBV7-3|13|few
CASSANSGRSQYF
TGTGCCAGCAGCGCCAATAGCGGGAGGTCGCAGTATTTT
>-|TRBJ2-7|TRBV4-3|16|-
CASSQDHRVPTYEQYF
TGCGCCAGCAGCCAAGACCACCGGGTCCCTACCTACGAGCAGTACTTC
>TRBD1|TRBJ1-1|TRBV19|13|-
CASRGQVNTEAFF
TGTGCCAGTAGGGGACAGGTGAACACTGAAGCTTTCTTT
>TRBD2|TRBJ2-7|TRBV5-4|16|once
CASSYGLAGASYEQYF
TGTGCCAGCAGCTACGGACTAGCGGGGGCCTCCTACGAGCAGTACTTC
>-|TRBJ1-2|TRBV5-1|15|-
CASSLDTEAGYGYTF
TGCGCCAGCAGCTTGGACACAGAGGCTGGCTATGGCTACACCTTC
>TRBD2|TRBJ2-3|TRBV5-4|17|once
CASRSSGGAFLTDTQYF
TGTGCCAGCAGGAGTAGCGGGGGGGCCTTCCTGACAGATACGCAGTATTTT
>-|TRBJ2-2|TRBV2|13|-
CASKEGGAGELFF
TGTGCCAGCAAGGAGGGGGGGGCCGGGGAGCTGTTTTTT
>-|TRBJ2-3|TRBV7-2|15|few
CASSRQGTSTDTQYF
TGTGCCAGCTCGCGCCAGGGTACTAGCACAGATACGCAGTATTTT
>TRBD1|TRBJ2-3|TRBV11-2|15|-
CASSLGGTGTDTQYF
TGTGCCAGCAGCTTAGGGGGGACAGGAACAGATACGCAGTATTTT
>TRBD1|TRBJ1-2|TRBV5-4|14|-
CASSTGGELYGYTF
TGTGCCAGCAGCACAGGGGGCGAGTTGTATGGCTACACCTTC
>-|TRBJ1-1|TRBV6-5|14|-
CASRRERLSTEAFF
TGTGCCAGCAGACGGGAGAGGCTTAGCACTGAAGCTTTCTTT
>TRBD1|TRBJ2-5|TRBV6-6|14|few
CASSYSGTGETQYF
TGTGCCAGCAGTTACTCGGGGACAGGGGAGACCCAGTACTTC
>-|TRBJ1-4|TRBV5-8|15|-
CASSSGRRANEKLFF
TGTGCCAGCAGTTCCGGACGGCGGGCTAATGAAAAACTGTTTTTT
>TRBD1|TRBJ1-2|TRBV28|15|-
CASSLGAGQTYGYTF
TGTGCCAGCAGTTTAGGGGCGGGACAGACCTATGGCTACACCTTC
>TRBD2|TRBJ2-7|TRBV6-5|14|few
CASSYGTSAYEQYF
TGTGCCAGCAGTTATGGGACTAGCGCCTACGAGCAGTACTTC
>-|TRBJ1-2|TRBV14|13|-
CASSQARTRGYTF
TGTGCCAGCAGCCAAGCCCGGACGCGTGGCTACACCTTC
>-|TRBJ2-7|TRBV18|14|-
CASSPRQDSYEQYF
TGTGCCAGCTCACCGCGACAGGATTCCTACGAGCAGTACTTC
>-|TRBJ1-4|TRBV18|13|-
CASYDSLNEKLFF
TGTGCCAGCTATGACAGTCTTAATGAAAAACTGTTTTTT
>-|TRBJ1-5|TRBV6-1|17|-
CASSEKGWAAPNQPQHF
TGTGCCAGCAGTGAAAAGGGGTGGGCAGCGCCGAATCAGCCCCAGCATTTT
>TRBD2|TRBJ2-1|TRBV7-2|16|-
CASSLNLAGGYNEQFF
TGTGCCAGCAGCTTAAATCTAGCGGGGGGTTACAATGAGCAGTTCTTC
>-|TRBJ2-5|TRBV27|14|once
CASSLVGSQETQYF
TGTGCCAGCAGTTTAGTCGGCAGCCAAGAGACCCAGTACTTC